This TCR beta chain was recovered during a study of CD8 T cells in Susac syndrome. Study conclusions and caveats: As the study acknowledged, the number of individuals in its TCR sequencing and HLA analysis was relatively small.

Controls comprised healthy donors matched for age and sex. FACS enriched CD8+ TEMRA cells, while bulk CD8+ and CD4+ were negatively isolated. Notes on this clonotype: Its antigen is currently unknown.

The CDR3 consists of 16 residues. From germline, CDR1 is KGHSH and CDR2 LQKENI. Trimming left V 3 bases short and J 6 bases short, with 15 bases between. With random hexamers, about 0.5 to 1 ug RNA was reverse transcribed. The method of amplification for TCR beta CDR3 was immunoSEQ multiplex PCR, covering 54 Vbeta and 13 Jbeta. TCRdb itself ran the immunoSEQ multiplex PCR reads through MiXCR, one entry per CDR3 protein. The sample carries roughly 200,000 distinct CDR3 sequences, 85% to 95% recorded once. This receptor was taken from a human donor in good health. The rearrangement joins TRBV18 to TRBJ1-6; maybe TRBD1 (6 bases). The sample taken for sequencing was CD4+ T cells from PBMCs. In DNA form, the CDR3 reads TGTGCCAGCTCACCTCTTACAGGGCAGCGTAATTCACCCCTCCACTTT. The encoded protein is CASSPLTGQRNSPLHF.